A selection of T cell receptor beta chains follows, all from one sample in a study of T cells in Graves' hyperthyroidism and ophthalmopathy. TCRdb reanalysed the multiplex PCR reads using MiXCR and keeps one entry per CDR3 protein. The sample holds fewer than 550,000 distinct CDR3 sequences, more than 15% seen once. Material: blood. Source of these receptors: a woman under 30 with Graves' hyperthyroidism. CDR3s include the opening cysteine and the closing phenylalanine or tryptophan. A D gene is named only where the DNA matches it firmly. The listing skips clone size in some rows; elsewhere it reads once, few, many or a size class.

many	TRBV20-1	TRBJ1-1	-	TGCAGTGCCTGGGACGGAATGACGAACACTGAAGCTTTCTTT	CSAWDGMTNTEAFF
-	TRBV5-4	TRBJ1-6	TRBD1	TGTGCCAGCAGCCCCGGCGTGGGACAGGGAATCGGTTCACCCCTCCACTTT	CASSPGVGQGIGSPLHF
many	TRBV28	TRBJ2-7	TRBD1	TGTGCCAGCAGTTCCCCCTCGATGGACAGGGGCTCCTACGAGCAGTACTTC	CASSSPSMDRGSYEQYF
-	TRBV20-1	TRBJ2-1	TRBD1	TGCAGTGCTAGTCCACCTTACAGGGGGCGGTTGGATGAGCAGTTCTTC	CSASPPYRGRLDEQFF
-	TRBV4-1	TRBJ1-1	TRBD1	TGCGCCAGCAGCCAGCCGTACAGGGGCGCGAGGGGGAACACTGAAGCTTTCTTT	CASSQPYRGARGNTEAFF
many	TRBV12-3/TRBV12-4	TRBJ1-4	-	TGTGCCAGCAGTTCATCCAGGGGTTTTGGTGAAAAACTGTTTTTT	CASSSSRGFGEKLFF
few	TRBV20-1	TRBJ2-5	TRBD2	TGCAGTGCCTACCTGGAGCGCGGGGGGGGGGAAGAGACCCAGTACTTC	CSAYLERGGGEETQYF
-	TRBV11-3	TRBJ2-2	TRBD1	TGTGCCAGCAGCAGGGACAGGGGATCGGCTGGGGAGCTGTTTTTT	CASSRDRGSAGELFF
-	TRBV7-9	TRBJ2-3	TRBD2	TGTGCCAGCAGCCCCTCGGGGGCGGGAGGCACCGAGGGTACGCAGTATTTT	CASSPSGAGGTEGTQYF
many	TRBV20-1	TRBJ2-7	-	TGCAGTGCTGTCCGGGACAACGAGCAGTACTTC	CSAVRDNEQYF
-	TRBV10-3	TRBJ1-5	-	TGTGCCATCAGTGCTGACAGTCTAGGCTGGGCCCAGCATTTT	CAISADSLGWAQHF
-	TRBV10-2	TRBJ2-5	TRBD1	TGCGCCAGCAGTGAATGGGGGACAGTACACAGGGAGACCCAGTACTTC	CASSEWGTVHRETQYF
few	TRBV9	TRBJ2-1	TRBD1	TGTGCCAGCAGCGAGGACCGGGACAGGGGCTTTGGTGAGCAGTTCTTC	CASSEDRDRGFGEQFF
-	TRBV11-2	TRBJ2-1	TRBD2	TGTGCCAGCAGCTTAGAATTGGGCGGGAGGGGTAATGAGCAGTTCTTC	CASSLELGGRGNEQFF
-	TRBV14	TRBJ2-3	-	TGTGCCAGCAGCCAAGAGAGAGCTGCCCCCACAGATACGCAGTATTTT	CASSQERAAPTDTQYF
many	TRBV15	TRBJ2-7	TRBD1	TGTGCCACCAGCAGAACTACAGGGGGAGAGCAGTACTTC	CATSRTTGGEQYF
many	TRBV6-1	TRBJ1-1	-	TGTGCCAGCAGTGGGGGTTGGACTGAAGCTTTCTTT	CASSGGWTEAFF
-	TRBV9	TRBJ2-7	-	TGTGCCAGCAGCGTAGCGGGGTTCTCCCACGAGCAGTACTTC	CASSVAGFSHEQYF
few	TRBV4-1	TRBJ2-1	TRBD1	TGCGCCAGCAGCCTGGGACAGACGGGTCCTTACAATGAGCAGTTCTTC	CASSLGQTGPYNEQFF
many	TRBV28	TRBJ2-4	TRBD1	TGTGCCAGCACCCGGAGACAGGGTATAAACATTCAGTACTTC	CASTRRQGINIQYF
few	TRBV28	TRBJ1-1	-	TGTGCCAGCAGTTTACTTGAGTTTGAAGCTTTCTTT	CASSLLEFEAFF
few	TRBV18	TRBJ2-2	-	TGTGCCAGCTCACTCTCACTAGTGACCCTGAACACCGGGGAGCTGTTTTTT	CASSLSLVTLNTGELFF
-	TRBV19	TRBJ1-2	TRBD1	TGTGCCAGTAGTGCACAGGGGGGCTATGGCTACACCTTC	CASSAQGGYGYTF
few	TRBV19	TRBJ2-6	-	TGTGCCAGTAGCCCGGGACGGATCAGGGCGAGGTCTGGGGCCAACGTCCTGACTTTC	CASSPGRIRARSGANVLTF
many	TRBV7-8	TRBJ2-1	TRBD1	TGTGCCAGCAGCTTAGAAGTCGGCGGGACAGGGGAGGGCTATGAGCAGTTCTTC	CASSLEVGGTGEGYEQFF
many	TRBV6-6	TRBJ2-5	TRBD1	TGTGCCAGCAGTTACCAGGGGGCACAAGAGACCCAGTACTTC	CASSYQGAQETQYF
-	TRBV28	TRBJ1-4	-	TGTGCCAGCAGTATATCCACTAAACATGAAAAACTGTTTTTT	CASSISTKHEKLFF
many	TRBV6-1	TRBJ1-6	-	TGTGCCAGCAGTGACGGGCTCCGGGATTCACCCCTCCACTTT	CASSDGLRDSPLHF
few	TRBV9	TRBJ2-1	TRBD2	TGTGCCAGCAGCGTAGTGATGACCGGACTAGCGGGAGACCTGTTCTTC	CASSVVMTGLAGDLFF
few	TRBV6-1	TRBJ2-2	-	TGTGCCAGCAGGGAAATGACAGCAATTGGGACCGGGGAGCTGTTTTTT	CASREMTAIGTGELFF
few	TRBV19	TRBJ2-7	-	TGTGCCAGTAGTCGGAGGGGGGACCTCTACGAGCAGTACTTC	CASSRRGDLYEQYF
-	TRBV10-3	TRBJ2-2	TRBD2	TGTGCCATCAGCCCGGGACTAGCGGGAGTCGGGGAGCTGTTTTTT	CAISPGLAGVGELFF
-	TRBV9	TRBJ2-7	TRBD2	TGTGCCAGCAGCGTAGGCGGGGGGGGCCCCTACGAGCAGTACTTC	CASSVGGGGPYEQYF
many	TRBV6-1	TRBJ2-7	TRBD1	TGTGCCAGCAGTCCATCCCCGGGCGGACAGGGTGTTAAGAACGAGCAGTACTTC	CASSPSPGGQGVKNEQYF
-	TRBV9	TRBJ1-2	-	TGTGCCAGCAGCGTTGATGACAGACAGTCCCTAAACTATGGCTACACCTTC	CASSVDDRQSLNYGYTF
-	TRBV20-1	TRBJ2-2	-	TGCAGTGCTAGGGACCCGGTTGCGAACACCGGGGAGCTGTTTTTT	CSARDPVANTGELFF
many	TRBV7-2	TRBJ2-1	-	TGTGCCAGCAGCTTAGCTTCAGAGCATGAGCAGTTCTTC	CASSLASEHEQFF